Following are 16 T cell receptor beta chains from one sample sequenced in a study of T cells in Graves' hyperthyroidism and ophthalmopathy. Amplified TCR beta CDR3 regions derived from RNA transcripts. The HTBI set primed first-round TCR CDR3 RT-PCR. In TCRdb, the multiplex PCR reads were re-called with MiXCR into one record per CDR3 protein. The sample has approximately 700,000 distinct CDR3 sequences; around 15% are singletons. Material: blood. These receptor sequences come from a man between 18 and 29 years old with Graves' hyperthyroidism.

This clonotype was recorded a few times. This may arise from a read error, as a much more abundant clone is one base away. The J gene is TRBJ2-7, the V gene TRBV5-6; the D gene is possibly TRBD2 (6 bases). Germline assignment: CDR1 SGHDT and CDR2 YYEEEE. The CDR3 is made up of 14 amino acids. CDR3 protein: CASGLGDSTYEQYF. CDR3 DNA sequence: TGTGCCAGCGGCTTGGGGGACTCTACCTACGAGCAGTACTTC. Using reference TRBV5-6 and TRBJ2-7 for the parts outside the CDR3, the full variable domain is DAGVTQSPTHLIKTRGQQVTLRCSPKSGHDTVSWYQQALGQGPQFIFQYYEEEERQRGNFPDRFSGHQFPNYSSELNVNALLLGDSALYLCASGLGDSTYEQYFGPGTRLTVT.

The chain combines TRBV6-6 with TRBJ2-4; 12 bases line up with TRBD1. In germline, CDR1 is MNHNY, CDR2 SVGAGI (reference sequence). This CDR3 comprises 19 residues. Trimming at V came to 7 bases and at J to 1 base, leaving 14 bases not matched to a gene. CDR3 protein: CASTPEGGQGAGAKNIQYF. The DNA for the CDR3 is TGTGCCAGCACCCCCGAGGGGGGACAGGGGGCTGGGGCCAAAAACATTCAGTACTTC.

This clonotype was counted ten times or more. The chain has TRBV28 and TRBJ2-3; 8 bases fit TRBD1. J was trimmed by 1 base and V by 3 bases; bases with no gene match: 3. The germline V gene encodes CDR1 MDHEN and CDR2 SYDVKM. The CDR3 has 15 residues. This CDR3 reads CASSLTGVGTDTQYF. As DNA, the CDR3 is TGTGCCAGCAGTTTGACAGGGGTTGGCACAGATACGCAGTATTTT.

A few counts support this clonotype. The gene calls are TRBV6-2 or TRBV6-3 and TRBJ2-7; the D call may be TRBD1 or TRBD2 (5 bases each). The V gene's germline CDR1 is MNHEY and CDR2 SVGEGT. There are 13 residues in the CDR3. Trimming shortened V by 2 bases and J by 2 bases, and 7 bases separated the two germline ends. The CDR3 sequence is CASSYTGPYEQYF. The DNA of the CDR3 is TGTGCCAGCAGTTACACGGGGCCCTACGAGCAGTACTTC.

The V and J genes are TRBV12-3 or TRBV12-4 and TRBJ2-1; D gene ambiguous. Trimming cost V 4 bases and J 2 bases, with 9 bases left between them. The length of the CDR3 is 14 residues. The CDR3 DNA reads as TGTGCCAGCAGTTCCACCCTAACCTACAATGAGCAGTTCTTC. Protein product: CASSSTLTYNEQFF.

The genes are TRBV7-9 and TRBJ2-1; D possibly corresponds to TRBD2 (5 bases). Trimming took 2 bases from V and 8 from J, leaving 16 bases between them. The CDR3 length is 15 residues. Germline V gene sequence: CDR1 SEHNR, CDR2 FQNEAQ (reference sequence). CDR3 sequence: CASSLLGWEKDEQFF. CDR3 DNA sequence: TGTGCCAGCAGCTTATTAGGGTGGGAGAAGGATGAGCAGTTCTTC.

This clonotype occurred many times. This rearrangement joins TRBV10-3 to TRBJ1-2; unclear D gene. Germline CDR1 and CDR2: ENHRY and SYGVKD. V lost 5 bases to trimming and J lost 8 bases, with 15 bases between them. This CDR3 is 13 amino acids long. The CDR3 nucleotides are TGTGCCATCAGTTGGACGGAAAAGCGGGGCTACACCTTC. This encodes CAISWTEKRGYTF.

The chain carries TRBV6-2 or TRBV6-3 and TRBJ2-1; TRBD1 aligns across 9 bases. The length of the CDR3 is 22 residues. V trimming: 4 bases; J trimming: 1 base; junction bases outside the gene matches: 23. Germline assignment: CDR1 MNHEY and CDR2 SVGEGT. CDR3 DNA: TGTGCCAGCAGTTCACCGGGACAGGGACCGCGTCCTAGTAGCGGATCCTACAATGAGCAGTTCTTC. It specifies CASSSPGQGPRPSSGSYNEQFF.

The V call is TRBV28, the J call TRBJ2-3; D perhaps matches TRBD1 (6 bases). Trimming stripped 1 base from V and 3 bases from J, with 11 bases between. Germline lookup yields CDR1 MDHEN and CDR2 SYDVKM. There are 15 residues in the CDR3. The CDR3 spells CASSLYGGRTDTQYF. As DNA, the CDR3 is TGTGCCAGCAGTTTATATGGGGGCAGGACAGATACGCAGTATTTT.

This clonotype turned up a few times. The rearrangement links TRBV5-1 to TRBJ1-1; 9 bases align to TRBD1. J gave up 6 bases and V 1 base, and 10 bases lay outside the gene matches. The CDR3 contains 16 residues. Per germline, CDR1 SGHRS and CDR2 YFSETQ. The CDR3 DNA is TGCGCCAGCAGCTTGTCCGGGACAGGGATTTTGGCTGAAGCTTTCTTT. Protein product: CASSLSGTGILAEAFF. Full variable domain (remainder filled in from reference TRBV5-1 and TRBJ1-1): KAGVTQTPRYLIKTRGQQVTLSCSPISGHRSVSWYQQTPGQGLQFLFEYFSETQRNKGNFPGRFSGRQFSNSRSEMNVSTLELGDSALYLCASSLSGTGILAEAFFGQGTRLTVV.

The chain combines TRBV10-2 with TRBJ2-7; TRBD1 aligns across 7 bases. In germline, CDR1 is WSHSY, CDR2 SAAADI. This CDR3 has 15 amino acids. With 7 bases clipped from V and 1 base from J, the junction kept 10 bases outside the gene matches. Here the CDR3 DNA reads TGCGCCAGCAAGTCACAGGGGCCAGCATCCTACGAGCAGTACTTC. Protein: CASKSQGPASYEQYF.

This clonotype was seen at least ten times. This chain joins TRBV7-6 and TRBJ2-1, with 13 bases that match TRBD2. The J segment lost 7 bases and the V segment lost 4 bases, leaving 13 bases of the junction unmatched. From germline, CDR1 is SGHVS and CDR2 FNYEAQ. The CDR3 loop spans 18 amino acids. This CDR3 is CASSWGLAGPRRGNEQFF. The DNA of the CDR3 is TGTGCCAGCAGCTGGGGACTAGCGGGACCCCGGAGGGGGAATGAGCAGTTCTTC. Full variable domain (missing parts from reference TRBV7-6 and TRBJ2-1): GAGVSQSPRYKVTKRGQDVALRCDPISGHVSLYWYRQALGQGPEFLTYFNYEAQQDKSGLPNDRFSAERPEGSISTLTIQRTEQRDSAMYRCASSWGLAGPRRGNEQFFGPGTRLTVL.

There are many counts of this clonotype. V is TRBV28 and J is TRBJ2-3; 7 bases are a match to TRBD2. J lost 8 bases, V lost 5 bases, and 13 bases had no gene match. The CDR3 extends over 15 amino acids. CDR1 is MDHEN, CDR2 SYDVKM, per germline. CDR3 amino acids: CASSVGDYRGGTQYF. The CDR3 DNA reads TGTGCCAGCAGTGTAGGGGACTATCGGGGTGGTACGCAGTATTTT.

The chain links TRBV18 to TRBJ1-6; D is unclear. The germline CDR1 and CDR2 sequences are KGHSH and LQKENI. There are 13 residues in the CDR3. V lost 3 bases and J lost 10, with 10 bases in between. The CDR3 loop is CASSPVGQSPLHF. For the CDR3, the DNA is TGTGCCAGCTCACCTGTAGGTCAGTCACCCCTCCACTTT. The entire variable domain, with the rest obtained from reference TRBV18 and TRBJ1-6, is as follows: NAGVMQNPRHLVRRRGQEARLRCSPMKGHSHVYWYRQLPEEGLKFMVYLQKENIIDESGMPKERFSAEFPKEGPSILRIQQVVRGDSAAYFCASSPVGQSPLHFGNGTRLTVT.

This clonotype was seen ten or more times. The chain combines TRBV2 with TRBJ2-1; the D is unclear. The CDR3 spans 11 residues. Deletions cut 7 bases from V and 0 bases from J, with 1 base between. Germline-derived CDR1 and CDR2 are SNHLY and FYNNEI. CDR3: CASNSYNEQFF. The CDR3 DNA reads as TGTGCCAGCAACTCCTACAATGAGCAGTTCTTC. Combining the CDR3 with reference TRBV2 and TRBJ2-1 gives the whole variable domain EPEVTQTPSHQVTQMGQEVILRCVPISNHLYFYWYRQILGQKVEFLVSFYNNEISEKSEIFDDQFSVERPDGSNFTLKIRSTKLEDSAMYFCASNSYNEQFFGPGTRLTVL.

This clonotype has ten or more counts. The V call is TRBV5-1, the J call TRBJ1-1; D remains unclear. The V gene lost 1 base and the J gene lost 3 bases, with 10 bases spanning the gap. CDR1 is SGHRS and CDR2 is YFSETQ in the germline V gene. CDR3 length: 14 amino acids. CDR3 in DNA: TGCGCCAGCAGCTTGATCAGCGCAGACACTGAAGCTTTCTTT. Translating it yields CASSLISADTEAFF.